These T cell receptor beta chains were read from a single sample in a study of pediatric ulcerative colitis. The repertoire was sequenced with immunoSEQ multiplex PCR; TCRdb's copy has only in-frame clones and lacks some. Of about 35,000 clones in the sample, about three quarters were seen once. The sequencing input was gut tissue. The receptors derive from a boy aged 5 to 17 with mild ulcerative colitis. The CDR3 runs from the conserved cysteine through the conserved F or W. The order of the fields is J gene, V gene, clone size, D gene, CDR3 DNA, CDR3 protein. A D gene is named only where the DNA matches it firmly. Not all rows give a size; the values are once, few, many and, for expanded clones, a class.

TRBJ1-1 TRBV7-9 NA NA TGTGCCAGCAGCTTTACCAGGGCGTTTGAAGCTTTCTTT CASSFTRAFEAFF
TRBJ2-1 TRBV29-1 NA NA TGCAGCGTTGGGGGCAGGGGATACTACAATGAGCAGTTCTTC CSVGGRGYYNEQFF
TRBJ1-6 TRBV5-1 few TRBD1 TGCGCCAGCAGGGCCGGGACAGCGATAAATTCACCCCTCCACTTT CASRAGTAINSPLHF
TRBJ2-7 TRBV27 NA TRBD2 TGTGCCAGCAGTCAGACTGGCGGGGGGGCCCACGAGCAGTACTTC CASSQTGGGAHEQYF
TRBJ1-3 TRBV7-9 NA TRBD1 TGTGCCAGCAGCGGACGACAGGGGGCTTCTGGAAACACCATATATTTT CASSGRQGASGNTIYF
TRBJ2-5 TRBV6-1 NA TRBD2 TGTGCCAGCAGTGAAGCGCTTGAGGCGGGGGGGCCGGAGACCCAGTACTTC CASSEALEAGGPETQYF
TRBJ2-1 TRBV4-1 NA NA TGCGCCAGCAGCCAGCTACGCAGGTATCCGGCGGGGTCGAATGAGCAGTTCTTC CASSQLRRYPAGSNEQFF
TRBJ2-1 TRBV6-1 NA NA TGTGCCAGCAGCCGAGGCCCCTATTACAATGAGCAGTTCTTC CASSRGPYYNEQFF
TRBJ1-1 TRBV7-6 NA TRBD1 TGTGCCAGCAGCTTAGTTCGCACAGGGGAGACTGAAGCTTTCTTT CASSLVRTGETEAFF
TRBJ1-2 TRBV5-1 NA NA TGCGCCAGCAGCTTGGGCGAGGGAGGCTATGGCTACACCTTC CASSLGEGGYGYTF
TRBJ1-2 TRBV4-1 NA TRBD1 TGCGCCAGCAGCCAAGTGGCACAGGGGGCCGGATATGGCTACACCTTC CASSQVAQGAGYGYTF
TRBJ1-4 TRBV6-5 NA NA TGTGCCAGCAGTTGGACAGTATATAATGAAAAACTGTTTTTT CASSWTVYNEKLFF
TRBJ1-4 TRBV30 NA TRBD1 TGTGCCTGGAGTGCCGGGGACAGCACAACTAATGAAAAACTGTTTTTT CAWSAGDSTTNEKLFF
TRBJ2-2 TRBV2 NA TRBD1 TGTGCCAGCTTCTACCTAGCTAGGGGGACAGGGAACACCGGGGAGCTGTTTTTT CASFYLARGTGNTGELFF
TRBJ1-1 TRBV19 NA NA TGTGCCAGTAGGTGGGGCCCGAACACTGAAGCTTTCTTT CASRWGPNTEAFF
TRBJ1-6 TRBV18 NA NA TGTGCCAGCTCACCATTCGGGGCTACTAATTCACCCCTCCACTTT CASSPFGATNSPLHF
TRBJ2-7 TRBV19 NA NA TGTGCCAGTAGTATGGTTGGGGGACCCTACGAGCAGTACTTC CASSMVGGPYEQYF
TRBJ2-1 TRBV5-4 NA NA TGTGCCAGCACCTCTGGACCCTCGGTTGAGCAGTTCTTC CASTSGPSVEQFF
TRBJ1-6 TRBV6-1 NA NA TGTGCCAGCATTTTACAGGGTTTGGGTTCACCCCTCCACTTT CASILQGLGSPLHF
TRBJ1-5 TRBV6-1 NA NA TGTGCCAGCAGCACCGAACCAAGGAGCAATCAGCCCCAGCATTTT CASSTEPRSNQPQHF
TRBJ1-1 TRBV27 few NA TGTGCCAGCAGTCGCCTCCTCGACAGGCCGGCTGAAGCTTTCTTT CASSRLLDRPAEAFF
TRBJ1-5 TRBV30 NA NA TGTGCCTGGAGTGTACAGGTGGATCAGCCCCAGCATTTT CAWSVQVDQPQHF
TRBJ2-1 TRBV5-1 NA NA TGCGCCAGCAGCTTGGCCGGGGGGCTCGCCTACAATGAGCAGTTCTTC CASSLAGGLAYNEQFF
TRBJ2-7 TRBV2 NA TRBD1 TGTGCCAGCAGGGTAGACAGGGCCGAGCAGTACTTC CASRVDRAEQYF
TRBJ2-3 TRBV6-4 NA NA TGTGCCAGCAGTGAGGGGGAGGTGGCAGATACGCAGTATTTT CASSEGEVADTQYF
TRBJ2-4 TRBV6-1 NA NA TGTGCCAGCAGAGTCGACCTAGCCAAAAACATTCAGTACTTC CASRVDLAKNIQYF
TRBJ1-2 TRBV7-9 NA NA TGTGCCAGCAGCCCAAGTGAGGGGGGCACCTATGGCTACACCTTC CASSPSEGGTYGYTF
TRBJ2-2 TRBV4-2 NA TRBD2 TGTGCCAGCGGGTTGAGCGGGGGGGCGAACACCGGGGAGCTGTTTTTT CASGLSGGANTGELFF
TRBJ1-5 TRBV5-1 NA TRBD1 TGCGCCAGCAGCTTGGGGACAGGGGCGAATCAGCCCCAGCATTTT CASSLGTGANQPQHF
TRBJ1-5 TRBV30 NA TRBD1 TGTGCCTGGGAACAGGGGGGCAATCAGCCCCAGCATTTT CAWEQGGNQPQHF
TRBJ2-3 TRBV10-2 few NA TGCGCCAGCAGTGACCTGCCAGATACGCAGTATTTT CASSDLPDTQYF
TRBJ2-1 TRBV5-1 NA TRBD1 TGCGCCAGCAGCCTAGGGACAGGGGGCTACAATGAGCAGTTCTTC CASSLGTGGYNEQFF
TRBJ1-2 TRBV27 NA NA TGTGCCAGCATGGGGGGGCGCGGCTATGGCTACACCTTC CASMGGRGYGYTF
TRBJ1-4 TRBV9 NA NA TGTGCCAGCAGCGCGAGTCCGGGACCGACAACAACTAATGAAAAACTGTTTTTT CASSASPGPTTTNEKLFF
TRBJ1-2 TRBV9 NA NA TGTGCCAGCAGCGTGAATGGGTATGGCTACACCTTC CASSVNGYGYTF
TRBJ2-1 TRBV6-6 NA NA TGTGCCAGCAGTGGGGCAGGGGCGGGGACTGAGCAGTTCTTC CASSGAGAGTEQFF
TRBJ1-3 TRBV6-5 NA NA TGTGCCACCCTAGGGGCTGGAAACACCATATATTTT CATLGAGNTIYF
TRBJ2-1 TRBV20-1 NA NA TGCAGTGCCTTGAACAATGAGCAGTTCTTC CSALNNEQFF
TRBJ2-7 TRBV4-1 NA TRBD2 TGCGCCAGCAGCCAATTAGCGGGGGCCTACGAGCAGTACTTC CASSQLAGAYEQYF
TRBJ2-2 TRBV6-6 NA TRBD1 TGTGCCAGTGGCTGGACAGGGGACCCAAGTGGGGAGCTGTTTTTT CASGWTGDPSGELFF
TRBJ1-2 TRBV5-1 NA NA TGCGCCAGCAGCTTCCAGGCACGCTATGGCTACACCTTC CASSFQARYGYTF
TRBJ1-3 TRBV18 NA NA TGTGCCAGCTCATCAGGGTTGACTGGAAACACCATATATTTT CASSSGLTGNTIYF
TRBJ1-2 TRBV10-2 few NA TGCGCCAGCAGTGACCGTTGGGGGCGGACCTTC CASSDRWGRTF
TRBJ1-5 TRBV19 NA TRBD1 TGTGCCAGTAGTATTATGCCAGGGGGTGGCAATCAGCCCCAGCATTTT CASSIMPGGGNQPQHF
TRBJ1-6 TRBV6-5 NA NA TGTGCCAGCAGTTACTCCGGGACTTCACCCCTCCACTTT CASSYSGTSPLHF
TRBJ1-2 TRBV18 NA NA TGTGCCAGCTCACCACCGGCAGGGCCTTTTTACTATGGCTACACCTTC CASSPPAGPFYYGYTF
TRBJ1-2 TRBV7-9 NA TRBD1 TGTGCCAGCAGCTTAGACGGTCAGGGGGCGAAAGGCTACACCTTC CASSLDGQGAKGYTF
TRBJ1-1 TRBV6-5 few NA TGTGCCAGCAACCACGGGGAGAACACTGAAGCTTTCTTT CASNHGENTEAFF
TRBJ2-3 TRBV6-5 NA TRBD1 TGTGCCAGCAGTAGCGGCGGGACAGGGGGGGATACGCAGTATTTT CASSSGGTGGDTQYF